The entry below gives a single T cell receptor (beta chain) sequence along with its context. The antigen remains unidentified. Profiled with immunoSEQ multiplex PCR; TCRdb holds only in-frame clones, not every one. The sample records around 62,000 clones, around 90% being singletons. Autoimmune disease history or systemic immunosuppression barred patients. The data were obtained in a study of OX40 agonist ivuxolimab in advanced cancers. Study-wide background: Dose-escalation patients were diagnosed with hepatocellular carcinoma, melanoma, renal cell cancer or head and neck cancer. The eligibility criteria allowed prior anti-PD-1, anti-PD-L1 or anti-CTLA-4 therapy, and under 50% had some. Overall study results and limits: In a subset of nonresponders, normalized T-cell clonal expansion was also low.

The CDR3 totals 14 residues. The germline V and J ends were trimmed by 1 base and 7 bases, with 11 bases remaining between them. Germline values: CDR1 SEHNR, CDR2 FQNEAQ (reference sequence). This receptor was obtained from an adult with an advanced solid tumor such as melanoma, head and neck, liver or kidney cancer. The sample was CD4+ or CD8+ T cells sorted from blood, taken in a trial of the OX40 agonist ivuxolimab. The V and J genes are TRBV7-9 and TRBJ1-3; D ambiguous. CDR3 in amino acids: CASSLEGIGNTIYF. The DNA of the CDR3 is TGTGCCAGCAGCTTAGAGGGAATCGGCAACACCATATATTTT.